This T cell receptor beta chain was sequenced in a study of T cell clones after liver transplantation. In its sample, this clone is large. Its antigen remains unknown. Using immunoSEQ multiplex PCR, the repertoire was profiled, and TCRdb retains in-frame clones only, with some absent. The table lists 4,000 to 5,000 clones, roughly 41% of them singletons. Sequencing of dividing CFSE-low cells from the MLR defined alloreactive TCRbeta sequences. V was pared by 5 bases and J by 2 bases, with 21 bases of the junction left unmatched. From germline, CDR1 is LNHDA and CDR2 SQIVND (reference sequence). The CDR3 has 20 amino acids.

The specimen was CD4+ T cells from cultured PBMCs. The receptor was isolated from a human patient who received a liver transplant. Some T cells may have originated in the graft donor. The rearrangement links TRBV19 to TRBJ2-7; 10 nucleotides line up with TRBD1. Here the CDR3 DNA reads TGTGCCAGTAGTGCCGCCGGTTGGGGACAGGGGAGAGGGGGGCCCTACGAGCAGTACTTC. Translating gives CASSAAGWGQGRGGPYEQYF.